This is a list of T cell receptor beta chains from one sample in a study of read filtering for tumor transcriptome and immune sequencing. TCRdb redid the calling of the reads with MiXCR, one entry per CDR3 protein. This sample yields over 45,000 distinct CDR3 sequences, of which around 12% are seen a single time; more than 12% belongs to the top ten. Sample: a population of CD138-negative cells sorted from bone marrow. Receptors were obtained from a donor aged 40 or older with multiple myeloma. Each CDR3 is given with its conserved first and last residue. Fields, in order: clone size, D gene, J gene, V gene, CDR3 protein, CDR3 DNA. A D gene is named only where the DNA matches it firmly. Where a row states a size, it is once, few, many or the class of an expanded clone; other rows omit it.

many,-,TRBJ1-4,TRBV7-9,CASSEDPGQREKLFF,TGTGCCAGCAGCGAGGATCCGGGACAAAGGGAAAAACTGTTTTTT
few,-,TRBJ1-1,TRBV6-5,CASSYTQGAGTESFF,TGTGCCAGCAGTTACACACAGGGCGCGGGCACTGAATCTTTCTTT
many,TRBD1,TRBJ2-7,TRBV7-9,CASSLEGTAYEQYF,TGTGCCAGCAGCTTAGAGGGGACAGCATACGAGCAGTACTTC
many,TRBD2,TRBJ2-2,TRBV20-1,CSATLSSSGRAGELFF,TGCAGTGCCACCCTCTCCTCTAGCGGGAGGGCCGGGGAGCTGTTTTTT
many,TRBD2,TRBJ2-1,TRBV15,CATSRERTSGSHEQFF,TGTGCCACCAGCAGAGAGAGGACTAGCGGGAGTCATGAGCAGTTCTTC
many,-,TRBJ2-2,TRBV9,CASSVQPNTGELFF,TGTGCCAGCAGCGTACAGCCGAACACCGGGGAGCTGTTTTTT
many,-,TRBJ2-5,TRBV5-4,CASSDRNLQETQYF,TGTGCCAGCAGCGACAGAAACCTCCAAGAGACCCAGTACTTC
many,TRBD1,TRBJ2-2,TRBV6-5,CASSYRQGRTGELFF,TGTGCCAGCAGTTACAGACAGGGCAGAACCGGGGAGCTGTTTTTT
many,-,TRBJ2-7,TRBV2,CASKKHRADVGWEQYF,TGTGCCAGCAAGAAGCACCGGGCCGACGTCGGTTGGGAGCAGTACTTC
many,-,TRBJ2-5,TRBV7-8,CASSLAQGLTQETQYF,TGTGCCAGCAGCTTAGCGCAGGGGCTGACCCAAGAGACCCAGTACTTC
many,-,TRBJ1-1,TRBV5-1,CASRGRGQTNTEAFF,TGCGCCAGCAGAGGGCGGGGGCAGACGAACACTGAAGCTTTCTTT
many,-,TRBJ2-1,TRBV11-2,CAASSTVNSYNEQFF,TGTGCCGCCTCCTCCACGGTAAACTCCTACAATGAGCAGTTCTTC
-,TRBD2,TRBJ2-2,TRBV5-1,CASSPRTSGRANTGELFF,TGCGCCAGCAGCCCCAGGACTAGCGGGAGGGCCAACACCGGGGAGCTGTTTTTT
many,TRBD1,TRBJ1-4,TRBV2,CASSVPTGPGGRNEKLFF,TGTGCCAGCAGTGTCCCGACGGGTCCAGGGGGGAGGAATGAAAAACTGTTTTTT
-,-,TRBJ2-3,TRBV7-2,CASSLGLTSTDTQYF,TGTGCCAGCAGCTTAGGACTGACTAGCACAGATACGCAGTATTTT
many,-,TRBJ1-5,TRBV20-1,CSAEGQTNQPQHF,TGCAGTGCAGAAGGACAGACTAATCAGCCCCAGCATTTT
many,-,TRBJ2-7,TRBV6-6,CASSFSQGTDNSEQYF,TGTGCCAGCAGTTTCTCACAAGGGACCGACAACAGCGAGCAGTACTTC
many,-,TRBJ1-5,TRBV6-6,CASSPRGGQPQHF,TGTGCCAGCAGCCCTAGGGGCGGCCAGCCCCAGCATTTT
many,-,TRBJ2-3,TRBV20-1,CSARHNRDLSPDTQYF,TGCAGTGCTAGACACAACCGGGACTTGTCGCCTGATACGCAGTATTTT
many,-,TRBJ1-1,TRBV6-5,CASSYSLGGRRSEAFF,TGTGCCAGCAGTTACTCTCTCGGGGGCCGCCGCTCTGAAGCTTTCTTT
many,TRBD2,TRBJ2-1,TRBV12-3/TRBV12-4,CASSETSGRPYNEQFF,TGTGCCAGCAGTGAGACTAGCGGGAGGCCCTACAATGAGCAGTTCTTC
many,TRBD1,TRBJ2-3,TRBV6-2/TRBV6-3,CAIKARDRVTDTQYF,TGTGCCATCAAGGCGAGGGACAGGGTTACAGATACGCAGTATTTT
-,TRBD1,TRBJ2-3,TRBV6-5,CASRIGQGASDTQYF,TGTGCCAGCAGAATCGGACAGGGGGCGTCAGATACGCAGTATTTT
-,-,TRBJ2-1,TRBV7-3,CASSLNRPPYNEQFF,TGTGCCAGCAGCTTAAATCGTCCCCCCTACAATGAGCAGTTCTTC
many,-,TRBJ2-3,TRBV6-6,CASSYSSGTQYF,TGTGCCAGCAGTTACTCGAGCGGGACGCAGTATTTT
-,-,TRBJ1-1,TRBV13,CASSAHGWEDTEAFF,TGTGCCAGCAGCGCCCATGGTTGGGAAGACACTGAAGCTTTCTTT
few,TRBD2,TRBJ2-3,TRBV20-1,CSASRAGGPDTQYF,TGCAGTGCTAGTAGAGCGGGAGGGCCAGATACGCAGTATTTT
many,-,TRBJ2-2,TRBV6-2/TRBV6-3,CASSKRDIFGELFF,TGTGCCAGCAGCAAACGGGACATATTCGGGGAGCTGTTTTTT
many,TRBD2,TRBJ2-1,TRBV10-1,CASSGLGLAGRGEQFF,TGCGCCAGCAGCGGATTGGGACTAGCGGGAAGGGGTGAGCAGTTCTTC
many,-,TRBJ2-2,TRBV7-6,CASSWMNTGELFF,TGTGCCAGCAGCTGGATGAACACCGGGGAGCTGTTTTTT
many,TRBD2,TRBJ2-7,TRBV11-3,CASSSGLAGGIEQYF,TGTGCCAGCAGCTCGGGACTAGCGGGAGGGATCGAGCAGTACTTC
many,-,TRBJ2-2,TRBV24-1,CATAGQTNTGELFF,TGTGCCACCGCGGGACAGACGAACACCGGGGAGCTGTTTTTT
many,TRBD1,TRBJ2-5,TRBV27,CASRISRTGKETQYF,TGTGCCAGCAGGATATCCCGGACAGGGAAAGAGACCCAGTACTTC
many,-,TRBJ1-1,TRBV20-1,CSASDPQGRGVTEAFF,TGCAGTGCTAGCGACCCCCAGGGTAGGGGAGTGACTGAAGCTTTCTTT
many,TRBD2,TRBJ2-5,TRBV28,CASSPFGGRGGETQYF,TGTGCCAGCAGTCCCTTTGGCGGGAGGGGGGGAGAGACCCAGTACTTC
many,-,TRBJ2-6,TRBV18,CASSQGTGANVLTF,TGTGCCAGCTCACAGGGGACCGGGGCCAACGTCCTGACTTTC
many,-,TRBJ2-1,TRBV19,CASRLASEQFF,TGTGCCAGTAGGCTAGCGAGTGAGCAGTTCTTC
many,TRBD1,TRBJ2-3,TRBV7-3,CASSLGQGMDTQYF,TGTGCCAGCAGCCTGGGACAGGGGATGGATACGCAGTATTTT
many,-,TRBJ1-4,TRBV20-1,CSALDSPNEKLFF,TGCAGTGCTTTAGACAGCCCTAATGAAAAACTGTTTTTT
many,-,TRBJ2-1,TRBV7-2,CASSLGANNGQFF,TGTGCCAGCAGCTTAGGGGCAAACAATGGGCAGTTCTTC
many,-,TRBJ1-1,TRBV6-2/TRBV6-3,CASRGSGRLTEAFF,TGTGCCAGCAGGGGTTCAGGAAGACTCACTGAAGCTTTCTTT
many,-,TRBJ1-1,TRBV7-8,CASSLEDAGEYTEAFF,TGTGCCAGCAGCTTAGAAGATGCCGGGGAGTACACTGAAGCTTTCTTT
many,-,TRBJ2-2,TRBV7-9,CASLYYPALGNTGELFF,TGTGCCAGCCTATACTACCCAGCCTTGGGGAACACCGGGGAGCTGTTTTTT
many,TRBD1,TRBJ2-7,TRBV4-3,CASSQPGTGADEQYF,TGCGCCAGCAGCCAGCCCGGGACAGGGGCCGACGAGCAGTACTTC
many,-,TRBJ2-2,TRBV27,CASRDTPNTGELFF,TGTGCCAGCCGGGACACACCGAACACCGGGGAGCTGTTTTTT
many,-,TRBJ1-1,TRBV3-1,CASSQGGVGAEAFF,TGTGCCAGCAGCCAAGGCGGGGTGGGCGCTGAAGCTTTCTTT
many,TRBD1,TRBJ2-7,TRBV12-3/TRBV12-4,CASSSGGSSSYEQYF,TGTGCCAGCAGCTCAGGGGGCTCTAGCTCCTACGAGCAGTACTTC
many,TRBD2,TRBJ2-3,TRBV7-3,CASSPQSGGRIDTQYF,TGTGCCAGCAGCCCACAGAGTGGCGGGAGAATAGATACGCAGTATTTT
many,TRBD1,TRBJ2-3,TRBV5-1,CASSLTGGVLTDTQYF,TGCGCCAGCAGCTTGACAGGGGGCGTCTTAACAGATACGCAGTATTTT
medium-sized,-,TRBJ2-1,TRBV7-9,CASSLTGGNEQFF,TGTGCCAGCAGCTTAACTGGAGGGAATGAGCAGTTCTTC
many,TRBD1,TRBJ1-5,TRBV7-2,CASSLGDRGYHQAQHF,TGTGCCAGCAGCTTGGGGGACAGGGGCTATCATCAGGCCCAGCATTTT
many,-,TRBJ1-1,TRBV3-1,CASSPDPRQDEAFF,TGTGCCAGCAGCCCCGACCCCAGACAGGATGAAGCTTTCTTT
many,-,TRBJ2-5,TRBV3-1,CASSQQGVETQYF,TGTGCCAGCAGCCAACAGGGAGTGGAGACCCAGTACTTC
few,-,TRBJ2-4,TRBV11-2,CASSFGQEFDIQYF,TGTGCCAGCAGCTTCGGTCAGGAGTTCGACATTCAGTACTTC
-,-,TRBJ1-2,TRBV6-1,CASSGIPYGYTF,TGTGCCAGCAGTGGAATACCATATGGCTACACCTTC
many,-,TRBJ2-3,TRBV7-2,CASSLAFTDTQYF,TGTGCCAGCAGCTTAGCATTTACAGATACGCAGTATTTT
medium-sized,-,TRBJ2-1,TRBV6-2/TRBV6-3,CASSRQGRVNEQFF,TGTGCCAGCAGCCGTCAGGGAAGGGTCAATGAGCAGTTCTTC
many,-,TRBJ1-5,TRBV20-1,CSASRGSHSNQPQHF,TGCAGTGCTTCCCGGGGATCTCATAGCAATCAGCCCCAGCATTTT
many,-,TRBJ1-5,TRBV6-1,CASSDARGTFYQPQHF,TGTGCCAGCAGTGATGCCCGGGGAACCTTTTATCAGCCCCAGCATTTT
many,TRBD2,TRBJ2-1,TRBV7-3,CASSLGLAGLDEQFF,TGTGCCAGCAGCTTAGGGCTAGCGGGTTTGGATGAGCAGTTCTTC